This TCR beta chain appears in the sequencing data of a study of Graves' ophthalmopathy and Graves' hyperthyroidism. Study-wide background: Over 18 months of follow-up, stable hyperthyroidism required that no ophthalmopathy appear.

This clonotype was counted a few times. The antigen is not known. Beta-chain TCR CDR3 regions were amplified from RNA transcripts. First-round RT-PCR relied on HTBI primers, and a second-round multiplex PCR came next. One entry per CDR3 protein results from TCRdb running MiXCR on the multiplex PCR reads. The table lists around 1,000,000 distinct CDR3 sequences, less than 45% of them singletons. The study, taken as a whole, reports: Most expanded thyroid clonotypes above 0.001 frequency also appeared in blood. Distinction of ophthalmopathy from stable hyperthyroidism by a 13-signature model reached roughly 87% sensitivity and 81.08% specificity. In predicting ophthalmopathy progression, the model reached 70% to 71% sensitivity and around 72% specificity.

V gave up 4 bases and J gave up 4 bases; unmatched junction bases: 14. This CDR3 has 18 residues. Per the germline V gene, CDR1 is SGHVS and CDR2 is FNYEAQ. Sequenced material: peripheral blood or thyroid tissue (not recorded which). The rearrangement uses TRBV7-6 and TRBJ2-7; 12 bases are a match to TRBD2. This clonotype originated in an adult man with Graves' hyperthyroidism. This CDR3 reads CASSWDRNSSGREYEQYF. In DNA form, the CDR3 reads TGTGCCAGCAGCTGGGACCGGAATTCTAGCGGGAGGGAATACGAGCAGTACTTC. Full variable domain (outside the CDR3, taken from reference TRBV7-6 and TRBJ2-7): GAGVSQSPRYKVTKRGQDVALRCDPISGHVSLYWYRQALGQGPEFLTYFNYEAQQDKSGLPNDRFSAERPEGSISTLTIQRTEQRDSAMYRCASSWDRNSSGREYEQYFGPGTRLTVT.